The 10 T cell receptor beta chains in this list originate from one sample, sequenced in a study of technical replicates of blood from four donors. Sequencing used immunoSEQ multiplex PCR; TCRdb keeps in-frame clones, though not all of them. The data hold some 70,000 clones, with around 87% observed a single time. The sequencing input was PBMCs. All receptors derive from a human donor in good health. Some clones in this sample may be carry-over from other donors' samples.

The chain combines TRBV4-3 with TRBJ2-7; D ambiguous. V was shortened by 3 bases and J by 6 bases, with 15 bases between the two germline ends. The germline V gene encodes CDR1 LGHNA and CDR2 YSLEER. The CDR3 loop spans 14 amino acids. The CDR3 protein is CASSHPPVASEQYF. The CDR3, as DNA: TGCGCCAGCAGCCATCCGCCCGTAGCCTCCGAGCAGTACTTC.

For the CDR3, the DNA is TGTGCCAGCAGGTCGGACAGGGGCGGCAATGAGCAGTTCTTC. Residues: CASRSDRGGNEQFF. V usage is TRBV6-5 and J usage is TRBJ2-1, with 9 bases that match TRBD1. CDR1 and CDR2 (germline): MNHEY, SVGAGI. V lost 6 bases, J lost 6 bases, and 6 bases stayed unmatched. The CDR3 spans 14 residues.

The J gene is TRBJ2-7, the V gene TRBV4-3, with D possibly matching TRBD2 (5 bases). V lost 0 bases and J lost 4, with 16 bases in between. The CDR3 has 16 amino acids. Germline-derived CDR1 and CDR2 are LGHNA and YSLEER. This CDR3 reads CASSQDRETLNYEQYF. Written as DNA, the CDR3 is TGCGCCAGCAGCCAAGATAGGGAGACCTTGAATTACGAGCAGTACTTC.

The V gene is TRBV9, the J gene TRBJ2-5; TRBD2 agrees at 10 bases. The germline V gene has CDR1 SGDLS and CDR2 YYNGEE. The CDR3 sequence is 15 residues long. V shed 0 bases, J shed 5 bases, and the junction held 4 bases outside the gene matches. CDR3 residues: CASSVGAGGRETQYF. CDR3 DNA: TGTGCCAGCAGCGTAGGAGCGGGAGGGAGGGAGACCCAGTACTTC.

The V call is TRBV4-1, the J call TRBJ2-7; 8 bases match TRBD1. V was pared by 1 base and J by 1 base, with 6 bases of the junction left unmatched. Germline lookup yields CDR1 MGHRA and CDR2 YSYEKL. The CDR3 has 16 residues. CDR3 residues: CASSQVPGQASYEQYF. CDR3 in DNA: TGCGCCAGCAGCCAAGTTCCGGGACAGGCGTCCTACGAGCAGTACTTC.

This sequence joins TRBV4-3 and TRBJ2-7, with 7 bases fitting TRBD2. CDR3 length: 15 residues. V dropped 1 base and J dropped 6; count of bases not matched to a gene: 9. Germline V gene lookup returns CDR1 LGHNA and CDR2 YSLEER. The CDR3 loop reads CASSQAGGAGVEQYF. The CDR3 DNA reads TGCGCCAGCAGCCAAGCGGGCGGGGCGGGGGTCGAGCAGTACTTC.

CDR3 residues: CASSFARGIKNEAFF. In DNA form, the CDR3 reads TGTGCCAGCAGTTTTGCCAGGGGCATAAAGAATGAAGCTTTCTTT. The rearrangement uses TRBV28 and TRBJ1-1, with D perhaps matching TRBD1 (6 bases). Germline V gene lookup returns CDR1 MDHEN and CDR2 SYDVKM. The V and J ends lost 3 bases and 7 bases respectively, with 18 bases between them. This CDR3 comprises 15 residues.

The V and J genes are TRBV30 and TRBJ1-5; 11 bases match TRBD1. The CDR3 totals 14 residues. Germline V gene data show CDR1 as GTSNPN and CDR2 as SVGIG (reference sequence). Trimming took 3 bases from V and 5 from J; bases not matched to a gene: 3. Here the CDR3 reads CAWRGTGGHQPQHF. In DNA, the CDR3 is TGTGCCTGGAGGGGGACAGGGGGTCATCAGCCCCAGCATTTT.

The rearrangement joins TRBV6-1 to TRBJ2-1; D is perhaps TRBD1 (6 bases). This CDR3 has 11 residues. Germline CDR1 and CDR2: MNHNS and SASEGT. V gave up 7 bases and J gave up 10 bases, with 11 bases separating them. The chain's CDR3 is CASTGTKEQFF. The DNA of the CDR3 is TGTGCCAGCACCGGGACAAAGGAGCAGTTCTTC.

The V call is TRBV7-3, the J call TRBJ2-6; D is possibly TRBD1 (6 bases). There are 15 residues in the CDR3. From germline, CDR1 is SGHTA and CDR2 FQGTGA. With 9 bases removed from V and 0 bases from J, the gap between germline ends came to 12 bases. CDR3 sequence: CASGQINSGANVLTF. CDR3 DNA: TGTGCCAGTGGACAGATTAACTCTGGGGCCAACGTCCTGACTTTC.